This TCR beta chain is from a study of cytomegalovirus exposure and HLA in healthy donors. The PCR contained 60 Vbeta and 13 Jbeta primers. The repertoire was sequenced with immunoSEQ multiplex PCR; TCRdb's copy has only in-frame clones and lacks some. The sample yields around 200,000 clones, about 80% seen once. Study conclusions and caveats: In vitro confirmation showed three CMV-associated chains to be CMV antigen specific.

With regard to this clone: Its antigen is undetermined. One end of the junction fails to match germline, which may point to a read error.

The CDR3 consists of 14 residues. Germline CDR1 and CDR2: SGHRS and YFSETQ. The clonotype originates from a woman between 55 and 75 years old in good health and CMV-seropositive. The chain recombines TRBV5-1 with TRBJ2-2, with TRBD2 as a possible D gene (5 bases). Material for sequencing was PBMCs. The CDR3 loop reads CASRLGEYTGELFF. The DNA for the CDR3 is TGCGCCAGCAGATTGGGAGAGTACACCGGGGAGCTGTTTTTT.